This T cell receptor (beta chain) was documented in a study of blood T cell repertoires in COVID-19. Generated by immunoSEQ multiplex PCR, the TCRdb table keeps only in-frame clones and is missing some. The table has about 430,000 clones, around nine tenths seen once. The V gene lost 7 bases and the J gene lost 1 base, with 10 bases spanning the gap. Germline V gene lookup returns CDR1 SQVTM and CDR2 ANQGSEA. The CDR3 length is 12 residues. This chain links TRBV29-1 with TRBJ2-5; D possibly corresponds to TRBD1 (6 bases). The source of this sequence is a woman younger than 30 who had been exposed to COVID-19. What was sequenced was PBMCs or T cells enriched from blood (not recorded which). The CDR3 coding sequence is TGCAGCGCTGAGACAGGCCAAGAGACCCAGTACTTC. Encoded protein: CSAETGQETQYF.